This T cell receptor (beta chain) was retrieved from a study of identifying expanded T cells in peripheral blood. The study's findings and limits: About 1.2 clones differed between technical replicates, versus approximately 16 and 19 over time.

Of note for this clone: What it binds is unknown.

The V and J ends lost 4 bases and 0 bases, in that order; junction bases with no gene match: 11. The length of the CDR3 is 17 residues. Germline CDR1 and CDR2: SNHLY and FYNNEI. Generated by immunoSEQ multiplex PCR, the TCRdb table keeps only in-frame clones and is missing some. The table records about 58,000 clones, approximately 89% of them present only once. Sequences were obtained from blood. This rearrangement joins TRBV2 to TRBJ2-7; 8 bases are shared with TRBD1. The receptor was isolated from a person aged 18-70 years in good health. In nucleotides, the CDR3 is TGTGCCAGCAGTGGGACAGGGTCCTCCCGATCCTCCTACGAGCAGTACTTC. Its protein product is CASSGTGSSRSSYEQYF.